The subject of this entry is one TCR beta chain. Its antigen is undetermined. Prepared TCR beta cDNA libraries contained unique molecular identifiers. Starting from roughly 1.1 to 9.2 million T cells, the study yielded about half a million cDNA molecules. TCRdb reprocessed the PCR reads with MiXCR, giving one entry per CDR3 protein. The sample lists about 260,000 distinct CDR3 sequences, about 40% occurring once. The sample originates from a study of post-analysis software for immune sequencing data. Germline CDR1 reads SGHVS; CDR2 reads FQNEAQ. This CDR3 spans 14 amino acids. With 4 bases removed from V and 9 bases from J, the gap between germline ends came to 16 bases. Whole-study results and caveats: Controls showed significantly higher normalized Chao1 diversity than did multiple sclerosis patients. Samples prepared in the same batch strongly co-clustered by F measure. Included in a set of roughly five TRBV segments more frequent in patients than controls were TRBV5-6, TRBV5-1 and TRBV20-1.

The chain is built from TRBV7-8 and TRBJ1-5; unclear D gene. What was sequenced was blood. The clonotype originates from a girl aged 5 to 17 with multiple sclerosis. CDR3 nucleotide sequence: TGTGCCAGCAGCTCATCCGGGATCCCAGGGCCCCAGCATTTT. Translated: CASSSSGIPGPQHF.